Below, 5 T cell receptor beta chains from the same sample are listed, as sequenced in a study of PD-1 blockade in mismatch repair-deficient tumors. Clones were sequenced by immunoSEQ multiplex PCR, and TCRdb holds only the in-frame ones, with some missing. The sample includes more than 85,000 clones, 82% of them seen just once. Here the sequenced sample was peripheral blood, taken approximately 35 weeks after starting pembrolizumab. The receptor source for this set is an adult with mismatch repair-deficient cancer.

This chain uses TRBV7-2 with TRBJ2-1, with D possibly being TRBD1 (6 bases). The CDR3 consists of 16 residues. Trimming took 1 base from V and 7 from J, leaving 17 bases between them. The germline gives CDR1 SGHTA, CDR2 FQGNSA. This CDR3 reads CASSLVFTGLGNEQFF. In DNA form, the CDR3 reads TGTGCCAGCAGCTTAGTTTTCACAGGGTTGGGGAATGAGCAGTTCTTC.

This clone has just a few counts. CDR3 sequence: CASSQIGRAINEQFF. The CDR3 DNA follows: TGTGCCAGCAGCCAGATCGGGCGGGCAATTAATGAGCAGTTCTTC. The V call is TRBV27, the J call TRBJ2-1; possible D gene TRBD2, 5 bases. V was shortened by 6 bases and J by 7 bases, with 19 bases between the two germline ends. Per germline, CDR1 MNHEY and CDR2 SMNVEV (reference sequence). The CDR3 spans 15 residues.

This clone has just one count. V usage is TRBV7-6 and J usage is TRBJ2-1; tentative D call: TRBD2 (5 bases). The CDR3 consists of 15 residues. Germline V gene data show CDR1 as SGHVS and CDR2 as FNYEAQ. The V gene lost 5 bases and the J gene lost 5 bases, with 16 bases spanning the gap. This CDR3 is CASSPIPGRNNEQFF. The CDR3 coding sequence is TGTGCCAGCAGCCCGATACCGGGGAGAAACAATGAGCAGTTCTTC.

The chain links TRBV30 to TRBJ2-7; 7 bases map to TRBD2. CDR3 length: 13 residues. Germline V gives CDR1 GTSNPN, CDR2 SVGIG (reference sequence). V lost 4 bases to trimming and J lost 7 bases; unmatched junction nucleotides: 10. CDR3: CAWKGGSVGEQYF. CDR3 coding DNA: TGTGCCTGGAAAGGCGGGAGTGTTGGAGAGCAGTACTTC. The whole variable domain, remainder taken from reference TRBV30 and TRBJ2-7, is SQTIHQWPATLVQPVGSPLSLECTVEGTSNPNLYWYRQAAGRGLQLLFYSVGIGQISSEVPQNLSASRPQDRQFILSSKKLLLSDSGFYLCAWKGGSVGEQYFGPGTRLTVT.

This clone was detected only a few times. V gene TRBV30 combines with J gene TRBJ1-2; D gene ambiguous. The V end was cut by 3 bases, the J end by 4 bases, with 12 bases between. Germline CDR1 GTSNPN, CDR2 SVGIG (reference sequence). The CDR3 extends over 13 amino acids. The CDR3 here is CAWSATPSYGYTF. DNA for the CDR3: TGTGCCTGGAGCGCAACCCCCAGCTATGGCTACACCTTC.